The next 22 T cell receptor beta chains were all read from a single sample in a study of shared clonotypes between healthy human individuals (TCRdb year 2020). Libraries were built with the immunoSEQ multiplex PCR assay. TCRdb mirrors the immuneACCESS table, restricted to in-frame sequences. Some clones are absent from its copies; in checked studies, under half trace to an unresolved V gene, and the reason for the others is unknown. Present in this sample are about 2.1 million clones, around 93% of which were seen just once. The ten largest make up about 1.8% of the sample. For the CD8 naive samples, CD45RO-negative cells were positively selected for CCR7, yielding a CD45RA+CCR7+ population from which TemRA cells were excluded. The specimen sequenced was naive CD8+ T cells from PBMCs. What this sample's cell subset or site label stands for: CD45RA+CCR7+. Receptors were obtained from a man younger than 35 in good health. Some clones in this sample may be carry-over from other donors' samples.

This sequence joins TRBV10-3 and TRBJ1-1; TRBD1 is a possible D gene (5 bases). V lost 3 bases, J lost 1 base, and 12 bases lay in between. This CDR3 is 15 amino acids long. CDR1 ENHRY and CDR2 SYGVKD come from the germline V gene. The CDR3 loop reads CAISDSGLTNTEAFF. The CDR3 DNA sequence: TGTGCCATCAGTGACTCGGGACTCACGAACACTGAAGCTTTCTTT.

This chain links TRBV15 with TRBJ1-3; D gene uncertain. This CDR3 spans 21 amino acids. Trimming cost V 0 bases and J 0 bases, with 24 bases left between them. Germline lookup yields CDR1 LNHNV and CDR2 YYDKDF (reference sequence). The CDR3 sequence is CATSRDPRPPYDENSGNTIYF. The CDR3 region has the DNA TGTGCCACCAGCAGAGATCCCCGTCCCCCCTACGATGAAAACTCTGGAAACACCATATATTTT.

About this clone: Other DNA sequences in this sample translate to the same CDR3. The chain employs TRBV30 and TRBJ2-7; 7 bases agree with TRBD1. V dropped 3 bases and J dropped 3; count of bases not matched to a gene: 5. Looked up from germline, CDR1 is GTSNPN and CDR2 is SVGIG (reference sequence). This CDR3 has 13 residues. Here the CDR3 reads CAWSHRGLYEQYF. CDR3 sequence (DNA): TGTGCCTGGAGCCACAGGGGCCTCTACGAGCAGTACTTC. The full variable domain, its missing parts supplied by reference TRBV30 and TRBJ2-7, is SQTIHQWPATLVQPVGSPLSLECTVEGTSNPNLYWYRQAAGRGLQLLFYSVGIGQISSEVPQNLSASRPQDRQFILSSKKLLLSDSGFYLCAWSHRGLYEQYFGPGTRLTVT.

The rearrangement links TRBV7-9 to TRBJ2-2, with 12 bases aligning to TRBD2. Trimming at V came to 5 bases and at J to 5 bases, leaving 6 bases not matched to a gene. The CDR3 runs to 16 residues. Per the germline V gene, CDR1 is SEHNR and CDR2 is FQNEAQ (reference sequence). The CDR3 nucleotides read TGTGCCAGCAGCCGCTCAGGACTAGCGGGAACCGGGGAGCTGTTTTTT. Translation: CASSRSGLAGTGELFF.

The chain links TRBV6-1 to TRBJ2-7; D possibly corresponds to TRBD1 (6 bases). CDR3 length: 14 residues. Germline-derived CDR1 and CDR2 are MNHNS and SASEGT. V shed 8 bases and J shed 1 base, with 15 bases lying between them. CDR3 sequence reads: CASGADSTSYEQYF. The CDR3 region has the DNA TGTGCCAGCGGGGCGGACAGTACATCCTACGAGCAGTACTTC.

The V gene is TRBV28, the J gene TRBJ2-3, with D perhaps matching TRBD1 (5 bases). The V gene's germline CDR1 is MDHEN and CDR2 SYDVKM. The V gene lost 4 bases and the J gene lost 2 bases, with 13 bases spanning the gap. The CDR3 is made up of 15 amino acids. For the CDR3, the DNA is TGTGCCAGCAGTTCCCCGACAGCGAACACAGATACGCAGTATTTT. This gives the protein CASSSPTANTDTQYF.

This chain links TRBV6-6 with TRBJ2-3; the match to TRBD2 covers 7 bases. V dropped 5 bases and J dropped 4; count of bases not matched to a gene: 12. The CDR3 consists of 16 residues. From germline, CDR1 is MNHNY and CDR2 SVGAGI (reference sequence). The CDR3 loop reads CASSAREYGFADTQYF. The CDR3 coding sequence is TGTGCCAGCAGTGCGCGGGAGTATGGGTTCGCAGATACGCAGTATTTT.

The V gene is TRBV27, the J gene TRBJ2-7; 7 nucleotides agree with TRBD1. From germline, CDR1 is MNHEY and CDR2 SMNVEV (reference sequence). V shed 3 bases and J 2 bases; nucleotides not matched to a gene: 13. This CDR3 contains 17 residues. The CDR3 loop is CASSLRQGRDNTYEQYF. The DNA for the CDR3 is TGTGCCAGCAGTTTGCGACAGGGCCGAGATAATACCTACGAGCAGTACTTC.

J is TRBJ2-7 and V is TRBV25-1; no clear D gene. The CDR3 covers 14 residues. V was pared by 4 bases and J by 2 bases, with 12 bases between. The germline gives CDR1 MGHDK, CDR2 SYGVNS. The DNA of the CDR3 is TGTGCCAGCAGTGGTCCCTTCTCCCCCTACGAGCAGTACTTC. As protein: CASSGPFSPYEQYF.

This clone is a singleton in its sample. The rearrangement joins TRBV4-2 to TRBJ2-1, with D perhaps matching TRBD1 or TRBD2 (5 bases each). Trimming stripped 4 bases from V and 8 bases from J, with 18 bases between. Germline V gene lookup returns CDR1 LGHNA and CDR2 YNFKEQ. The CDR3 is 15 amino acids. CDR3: CASSLLAGTVDEQFF. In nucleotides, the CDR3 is TGTGCCAGCAGCCTCCTCGCCGGGACGGTAGATGAGCAGTTCTTC.

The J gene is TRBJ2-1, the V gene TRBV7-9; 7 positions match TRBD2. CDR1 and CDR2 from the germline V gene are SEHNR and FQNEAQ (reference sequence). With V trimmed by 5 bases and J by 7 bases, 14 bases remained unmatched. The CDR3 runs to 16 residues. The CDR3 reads CASSGSGKYKGNEQFF. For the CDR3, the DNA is TGTGCCAGCAGCGGAAGCGGGAAGTATAAGGGGAATGAGCAGTTCTTC.

This chain's CDR3 is CASSPPSGALFGYTF. The DNA for the CDR3 is TGTGCCAGCTCACCACCTTCAGGGGCGCTTTTTGGCTACACCTTC. V gene TRBV18 combines with J gene TRBJ1-2; TRBD1 is a possible D gene (6 bases). This CDR3 has 15 amino acids. The V gene's germline CDR1 is KGHSH and CDR2 LQKENI. The V gene lost 0 bases and the J gene lost 7 bases, with 15 bases spanning the gap.

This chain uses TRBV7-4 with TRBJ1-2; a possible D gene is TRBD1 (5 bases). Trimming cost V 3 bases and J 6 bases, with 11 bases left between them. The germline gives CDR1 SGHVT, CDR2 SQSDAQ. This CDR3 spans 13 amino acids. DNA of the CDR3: TGTGCCAGCAGCTTTCGACAGTTGGATGGCTACACCTTC. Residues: CASSFRQLDGYTF.

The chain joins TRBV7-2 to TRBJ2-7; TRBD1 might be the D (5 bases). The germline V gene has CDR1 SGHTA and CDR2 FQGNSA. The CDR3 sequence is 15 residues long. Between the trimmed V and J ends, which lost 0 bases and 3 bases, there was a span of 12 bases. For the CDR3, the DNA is TGTGCCAGCAGCTTAGCTTTCACAGGCAGCTACGAGCAGTACTTC. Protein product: CASSLAFTGSYEQYF.

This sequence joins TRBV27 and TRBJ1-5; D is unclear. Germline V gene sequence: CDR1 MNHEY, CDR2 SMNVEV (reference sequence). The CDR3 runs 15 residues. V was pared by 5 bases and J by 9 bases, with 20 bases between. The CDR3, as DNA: TGTGCCAGCAGTCCCAACCCGGACGGCTCGGGGCCCCAGCATTTT. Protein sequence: CASSPNPDGSGPQHF.

The CDR3 loop is CASSSLDSSTDTQYF. CDR3 nucleotides: TGTGCCAGCAGTTCCCTTGACTCTAGCACAGATACGCAGTATTTT. V usage is TRBV28 and J usage is TRBJ2-3; D is uncertain. The CDR3 totals 15 residues. Trimming took 4 bases from V and 0 from J, leaving 11 bases between them. Germline CDR1 is MDHEN and CDR2 is SYDVKM. Supplemented by reference TRBV28 and TRBJ2-3, the full variable domain reads DVKVTQSSRYLVKRTGEKVFLECVQDMDHENMFWYRQDPGLGLRLIYFSYDVKMKEKGDIPEGYSVSREKKERFSLILESASTNQTSMYLCASSSLDSSTDTQYFGPGTRLTVL.

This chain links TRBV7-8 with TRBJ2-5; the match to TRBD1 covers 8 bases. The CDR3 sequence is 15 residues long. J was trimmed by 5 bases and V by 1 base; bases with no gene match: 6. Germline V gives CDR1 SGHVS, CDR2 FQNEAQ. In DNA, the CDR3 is TGTGCCAGCAGCTTAGAACAGGGGGAGGTGGAGACCCAGTACTTC. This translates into CASSLEQGEVETQYF.

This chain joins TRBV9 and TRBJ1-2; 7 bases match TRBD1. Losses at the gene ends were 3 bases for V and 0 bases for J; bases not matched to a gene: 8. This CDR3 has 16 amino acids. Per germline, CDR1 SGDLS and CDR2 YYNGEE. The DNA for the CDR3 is TGTGCCAGCAGCGGTAATCACAGGGGAGCTAACTATGGCTACACCTTC. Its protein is CASSGNHRGANYGYTF.

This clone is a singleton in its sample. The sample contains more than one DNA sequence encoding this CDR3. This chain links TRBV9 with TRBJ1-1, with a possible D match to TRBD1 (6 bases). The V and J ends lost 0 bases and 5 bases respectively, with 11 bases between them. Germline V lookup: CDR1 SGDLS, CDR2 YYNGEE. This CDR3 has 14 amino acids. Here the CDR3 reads CASSVGRGGTEAFF. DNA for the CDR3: TGTGCCAGCAGCGTAGGCAGGGGAGGAACTGAAGCTTTCTTT.

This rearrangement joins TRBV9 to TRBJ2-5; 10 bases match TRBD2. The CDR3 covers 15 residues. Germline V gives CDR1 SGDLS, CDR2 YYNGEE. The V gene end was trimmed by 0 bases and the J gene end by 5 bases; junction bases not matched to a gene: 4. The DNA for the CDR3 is TGTGCCAGCAGCGTAGAAGCGGGAGGGCCCGAGACCCAGTACTTC. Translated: CASSVEAGGPETQYF.

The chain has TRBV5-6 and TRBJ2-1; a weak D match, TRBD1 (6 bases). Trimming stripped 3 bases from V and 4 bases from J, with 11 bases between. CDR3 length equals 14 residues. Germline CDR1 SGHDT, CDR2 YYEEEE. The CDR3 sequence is CASSYGQFYNEQFF. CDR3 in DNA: TGTGCCAGCAGCTACGGACAGTTTTACAATGAGCAGTTCTTC.

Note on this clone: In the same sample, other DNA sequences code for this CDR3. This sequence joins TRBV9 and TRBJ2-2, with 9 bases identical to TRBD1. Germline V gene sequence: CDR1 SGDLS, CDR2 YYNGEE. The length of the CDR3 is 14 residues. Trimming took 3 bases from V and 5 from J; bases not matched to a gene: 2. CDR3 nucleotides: TGTGCCAGCAGCGGGACAGGGGTGACCGGGGAGCTGTTTTTT. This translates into CASSGTGVTGELFF. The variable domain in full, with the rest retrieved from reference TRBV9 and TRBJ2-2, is DSGVTQTPKHLITATGQRVTLRCSPRSGDLSVYWYQQSLDQGLQFLIQYYNGEERAKGNILERFSAQQFPDLHSELNLSSLELGDSALYFCASSGTGVTGELFFGEGSRLTVL.